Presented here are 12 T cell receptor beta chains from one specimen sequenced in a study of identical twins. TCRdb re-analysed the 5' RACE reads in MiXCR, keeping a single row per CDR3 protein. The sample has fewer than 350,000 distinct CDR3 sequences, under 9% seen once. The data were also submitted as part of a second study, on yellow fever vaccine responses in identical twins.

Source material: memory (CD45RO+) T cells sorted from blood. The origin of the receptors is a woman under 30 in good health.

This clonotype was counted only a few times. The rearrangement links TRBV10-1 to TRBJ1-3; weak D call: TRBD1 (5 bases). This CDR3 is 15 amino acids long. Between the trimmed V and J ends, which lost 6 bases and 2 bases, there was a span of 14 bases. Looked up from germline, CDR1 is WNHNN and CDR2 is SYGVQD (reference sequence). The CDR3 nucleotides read TGCGCCAGCAGCAAGGACATTAATCCTGGAAACACCATATATTTT. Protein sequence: CASSKDINPGNTIYF.

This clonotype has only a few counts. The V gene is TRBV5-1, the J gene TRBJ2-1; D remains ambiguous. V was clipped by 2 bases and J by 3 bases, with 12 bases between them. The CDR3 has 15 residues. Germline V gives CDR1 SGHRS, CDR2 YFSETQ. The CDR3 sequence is CASSLQRTGYNEQFF. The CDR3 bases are TGCGCCAGCAGCTTACAAAGGACGGGCTACAATGAGCAGTTCTTC.

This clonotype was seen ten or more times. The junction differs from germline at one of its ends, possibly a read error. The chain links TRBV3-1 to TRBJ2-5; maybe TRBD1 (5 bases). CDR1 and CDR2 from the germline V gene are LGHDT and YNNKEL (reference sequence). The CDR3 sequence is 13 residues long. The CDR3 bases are TGTGCCAGCAGCTTCAGTACAGGCGCGAATCCTGACTTC. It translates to CASSFSTGANPDF.

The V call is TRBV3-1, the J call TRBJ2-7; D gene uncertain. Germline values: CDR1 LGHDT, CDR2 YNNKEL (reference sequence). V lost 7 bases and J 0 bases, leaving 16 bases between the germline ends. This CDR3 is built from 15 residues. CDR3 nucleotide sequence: TGTGCCAGCACCCCCGAGGAAAAGAGCTCCTACGAGCAGTACGTC. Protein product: CASTPEEKSSYEQYV.

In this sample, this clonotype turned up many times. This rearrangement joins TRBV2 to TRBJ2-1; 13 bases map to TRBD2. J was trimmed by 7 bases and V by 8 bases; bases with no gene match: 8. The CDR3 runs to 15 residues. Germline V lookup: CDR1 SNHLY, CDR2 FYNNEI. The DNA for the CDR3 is TGTGCCAGCCGCTACGGACTAGCGGGGGATAATGAGCAGTTCTTC. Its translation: CASRYGLAGDNEQFF. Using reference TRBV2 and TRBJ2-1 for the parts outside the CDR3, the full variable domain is EPEVTQTPSHQVTQMGQEVILRCVPISNHLYFYWYRQILGQKVEFLVSFYNNEISEKSEIFDDQFSVERPDGSNFTLKIRSTKLEDSAMYFCASRYGLAGDNEQFFGPGTRLTVL.

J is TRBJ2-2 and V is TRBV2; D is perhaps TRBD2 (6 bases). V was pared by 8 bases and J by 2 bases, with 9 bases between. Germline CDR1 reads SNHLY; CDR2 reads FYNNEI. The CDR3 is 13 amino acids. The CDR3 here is CASGRGNTGELFF. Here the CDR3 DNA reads TGTGCCAGCGGGCGGGGAAACACCGGGGAGCTGTTTTTT.

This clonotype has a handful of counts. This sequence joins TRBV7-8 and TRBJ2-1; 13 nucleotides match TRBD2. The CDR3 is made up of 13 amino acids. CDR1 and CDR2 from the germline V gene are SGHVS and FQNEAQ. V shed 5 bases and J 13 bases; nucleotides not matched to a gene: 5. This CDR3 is CASSLTSGGAQFF. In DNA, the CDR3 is TGTGCCAGCAGCCTAACTAGCGGGGGGGCCCAGTTCTTC.

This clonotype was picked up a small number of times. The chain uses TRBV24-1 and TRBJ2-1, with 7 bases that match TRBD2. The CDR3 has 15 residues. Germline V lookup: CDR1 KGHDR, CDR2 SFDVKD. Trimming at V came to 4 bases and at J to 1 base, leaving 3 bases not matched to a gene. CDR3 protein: CATSEGGFSYNEQFF. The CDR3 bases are TGTGCCACCAGTGAGGGGGGGTTTTCCTACAATGAGCAGTTCTTC.

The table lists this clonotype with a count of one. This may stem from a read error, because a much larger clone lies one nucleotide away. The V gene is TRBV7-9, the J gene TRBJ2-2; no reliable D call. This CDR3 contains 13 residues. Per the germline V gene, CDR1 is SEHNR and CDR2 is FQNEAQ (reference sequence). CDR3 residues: CASSLAGTRELFF. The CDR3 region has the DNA TGTGCCAGCAGCTTAGCGGGCACCAGGGAGCTGTTTTTT.

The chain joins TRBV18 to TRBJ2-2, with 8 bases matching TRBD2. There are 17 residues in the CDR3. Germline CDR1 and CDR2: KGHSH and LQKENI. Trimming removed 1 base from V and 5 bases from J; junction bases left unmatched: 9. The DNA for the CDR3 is TGTGCCAGCTCACCACTCTCAGCGGGAGTAGGTACCGGGGAGCTGTTTTTT. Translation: CASSPLSAGVGTGELFF.

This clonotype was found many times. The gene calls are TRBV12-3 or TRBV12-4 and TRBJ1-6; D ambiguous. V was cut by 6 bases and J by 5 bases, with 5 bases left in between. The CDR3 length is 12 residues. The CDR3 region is CASSKNNSPLHF. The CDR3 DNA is TGTGCCAGCAGCAAAAATAATTCACCCCTCCACTTT.

The CDR3 is CASRYRGSSNQPQHF. For the CDR3, the DNA is TGTGCCAGTAGGTACAGGGGATCGAGCAATCAGCCCCAGCATTTT. V is TRBV19 and J is TRBJ1-5; TRBD1 matches 7 bases. Germline CDR1 is LNHDA and CDR2 is SQIVND (reference sequence). The CDR3 loop spans 15 amino acids. V shed 6 bases, J shed 1 base, and the junction held 6 bases outside the gene matches.